These 8 T cell receptor beta chains share one sample of origin, sequenced in a study of early T cells in non-severe SARS-CoV-2 infection. TCRdb recomputed calls from the 5' RACE reads with MiXCR, one row per CDR3 protein. The sample gives over 80,000 distinct CDR3 sequences, 14% of which show up once; roughly 9.8% is in the top ten. Sequenced sample: whole blood. Receptors originate from an adult who was a healthcare worker with PCR-confirmed SARS-CoV-2 infection or an uninfected control (not recorded which).

The chain joins TRBV7-2 to TRBJ2-7; no clear D gene. This CDR3 is built from 14 residues. V was cut by 2 bases and J by 7 bases, with 15 bases left in between. The V gene's germline CDR1 is SGHTA and CDR2 FQGNSA. This CDR3 reads CASSLYFLTGEQYF. The CDR3, as DNA: TGTGCCAGCAGCTTATATTTCTTGACGGGTGAGCAGTACTTC.

CDR3 in DNA: TGTGCCAGCAGCTTAGAGAGGAGGTTGGCTGAGCAGTTCTTC. Its translation: CASSLERRLAEQFF. The V gene is TRBV11-2, the J gene TRBJ2-1, with D perhaps TRBD2 (5 bases). CDR3 length: 14 residues. Per the germline V gene, CDR1 is SGHAT and CDR2 is FQNNGV. V shed 0 bases and J shed 9 bases, with 12 bases lying between them.

This clonotype was recorded many times. This rearrangement joins TRBV2 to TRBJ1-1; D gene uncertain. This CDR3 region has 14 residues. Germline V CDR1 and CDR2: SNHLY, FYNNEI. V gave up 6 bases and J gave up 1 base, with 12 bases separating them. The CDR3 loop reads CASRRTGSNTEAFF. CDR3 in DNA: TGTGCCAGCAGGCGGACGGGCTCGAACACTGAAGCTTTCTTT.

The sample holds a few counts of this clonotype. The chain recombines TRBV29-1 with TRBJ2-7; 10 nucleotides match TRBD2. With V trimmed by 6 bases and J by 3 bases, 5 bases remained unmatched. The V gene's germline CDR1 is SQVTM and CDR2 ANQGSEA. CDR3 length equals 13 residues. Here the CDR3 DNA reads TGCAGCGTGGGGGGGACTAGCGTCTACGAGCAGTACTTC. It translates to CSVGGTSVYEQYF.

This clonotype was counted ten times or more. V and J are TRBV2 and TRBJ2-7, with 9 positions matching TRBD2. Germline trimming cut 2 bases from V and 5 bases from J; bases unmatched to any gene: 13. This CDR3 has 17 residues. Germline CDR1 and CDR2: SNHLY and FYNNEI. This CDR3 reads CASSERSRLAGLNEQYF. The CDR3 region has the DNA TGTGCCAGCAGTGAAAGGAGTCGGCTAGCGGGGTTAAACGAGCAGTACTTC.

This chain links TRBV15 with TRBJ2-4, with D perhaps matching TRBD1 or TRBD2 (5 bases each). Trimming left V 3 bases short and J 0 bases short, with 27 bases between. The CDR3 runs to 21 residues. The germline CDR1 and CDR2 sequences are LNHNV and YYDKDF (reference sequence). The CDR3 here is CATSSLSYDRGPILAKNIQYF. DNA for the CDR3: TGTGCCACCAGCAGTCTCTCCTACGACCGGGGCCCGATTCTAGCCAAAAACATTCAGTACTTC.

The chain has TRBV28 and TRBJ1-2; D perhaps matches TRBD1 (6 bases). Trimming shortened V by 6 bases and J by 3 bases, and 11 bases separated the two germline ends. CDR1 and CDR2 from the germline V gene are MDHEN and SYDVKM. The CDR3 length is 13 residues. The CDR3 region is CASSQGWDYGYTF. DNA for the CDR3: TGTGCCAGCAGCCAGGGGTGGGACTATGGCTACACCTTC.

This clonotype was found many times. V usage is TRBV6-2 or TRBV6-3 and J usage is TRBJ2-5, with D perhaps matching TRBD1 (6 bases). In germline, CDR1 is MNHEY, CDR2 SVGEGT. The CDR3 is 14 residues long. V lost 2 bases and J lost 5, with 12 bases in between. CDR3 region: CASSYPQGAETQYF. CDR3 sequence (DNA): TGTGCCAGCAGTTACCCACAGGGCGCGGAGACCCAGTACTTC.